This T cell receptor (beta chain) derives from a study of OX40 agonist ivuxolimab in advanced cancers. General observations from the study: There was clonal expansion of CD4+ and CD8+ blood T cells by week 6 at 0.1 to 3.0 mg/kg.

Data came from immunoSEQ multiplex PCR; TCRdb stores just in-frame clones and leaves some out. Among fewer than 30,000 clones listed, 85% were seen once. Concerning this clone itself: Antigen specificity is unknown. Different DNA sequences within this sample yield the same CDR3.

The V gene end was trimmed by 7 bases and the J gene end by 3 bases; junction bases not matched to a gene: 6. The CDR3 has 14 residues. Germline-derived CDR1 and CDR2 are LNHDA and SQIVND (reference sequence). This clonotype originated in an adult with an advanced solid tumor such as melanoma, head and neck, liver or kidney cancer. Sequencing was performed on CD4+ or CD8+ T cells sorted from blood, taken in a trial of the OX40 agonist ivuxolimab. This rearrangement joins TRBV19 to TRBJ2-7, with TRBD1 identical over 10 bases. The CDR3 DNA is TGTGCCAGTACCCCGACAGGGGGCATCTACGAGCAGTACTTC. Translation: CASTPTGGIYEQYF.